The next 21 T cell receptor beta chains were all read from a single sample in a study of graft-versus-host responses after intestinal transplantation. These TCRs' antigens remain unknown. Here immunoSEQ multiplex PCR was the method, and the copy in TCRdb shows in-frame clones only, minus some. Among fewer than 90,000 clones listed, 94% were seen once. This material consisted of unstimulated CD4+ T cells sorted from spleen or lymph node cells, taken before transplant. Source of these receptors: a human donor who was the organ donor for an intestinal transplant.

The gene calls are TRBV5-1 and TRBJ1-2; D is undetermined. The V gene lost 7 bases and the J gene lost 4 bases, with 11 bases spanning the gap. The CDR3 runs to 12 residues. The germline V gene encodes CDR1 SGHRS and CDR2 YFSETQ. Here the CDR3 reads CASAPVGYGYTF. CDR3 sequence (DNA): TGCGCCAGCGCCCCGGTGGGCTATGGCTACACCTTC.

The chain combines TRBV2 with TRBJ2-5; D unresolved. The end of the DNA fits TRBJ2-7 better, so the J call may be wrong. Germline V gene sequence: CDR1 SNHLY, CDR2 FYNNEI. This CDR3 region has 12 residues. The CDR3 is CASTNTAYEQYF. The CDR3 coding sequence is TGTGCCAGCACCAACACAGCGTACGAGCAGTACTTC.

CDR3 bases: TGTGCCAGCTCCCCCAGGGGGCTAACAGATACGCAGTATTTT. Protein: CASSPRGLTDTQYF. The rearrangement links TRBV9 to TRBJ2-3, with 8 bases lining up with TRBD1. The CDR3 is made up of 14 amino acids. Germline V gene lookup returns CDR1 SGDLS and CDR2 YYNGEE. V trimming: 7 bases; J trimming: 3 bases; junction bases outside the gene matches: 7.

This clone was found once. The rearrangement links TRBV6-6 to TRBJ1-1; 7 bases map to TRBD1. Germline CDR1 is MNHNY and CDR2 is SVGAGI (reference sequence). The CDR3 consists of 14 residues. V lost 4 bases to trimming and J lost 0 bases; unmatched junction nucleotides: 2. This CDR3 reads CASSSGGMNTEAFF. DNA for the CDR3: TGTGCCAGCAGTTCAGGGGGAATGAACACTGAAGCTTTCTTT.

The V call is TRBV5-6, the J call TRBJ2-1; 9 bases fit TRBD1. Germline CDR1 reads SGHDT; CDR2 reads YYEEEE. Trimming cost V 4 bases and J 2 bases; bases outside gene matches: 4. The CDR3 is 15 residues long. The CDR3 here is CASSDGQGTYNEQFF. In nucleotides, the CDR3 is TGTGCCAGCAGCGACGGACAGGGGACCTACAATGAGCAGTTCTTC.

J is TRBJ2-2 and V is TRBV5-1; perhaps TRBD1 as D (7 bases). V lost 0 bases, J lost 5 bases, and 11 bases lay in between. The CDR3 covers 15 residues. Germline CDR1 is SGHRS and CDR2 is YFSETQ. The CDR3 region has the DNA TGCGCCAGCAGCTTGGGCAGGGGGGCGACCGGGGAGCTGTTTTTT. Encoded protein: CASSLGRGATGELFF.

This chain links TRBV5-8 with TRBJ1-1; TRBD1 matches 7 bases. V lost 2 bases, J lost 1 base, and 5 bases stayed unmatched. Per the germline V gene, CDR1 is SGHTS and CDR2 is YDEGEE. The CDR3 is made up of 15 amino acids. The CDR3: CASSFGTAANTEAFF. CDR3 nucleotide sequence: TGTGCCAGCAGCTTCGGGACAGCGGCGAACACTGAAGCTTTCTTT.

This rearrangement joins TRBV18 to TRBJ2-1, with a tentative D call TRBD2 (5 bases). The V end was cut by 6 bases, the J end by 10 bases, with 16 bases between. CDR3 length equals 13 residues. Germline V CDR1 and CDR2: KGHSH, LQKENI. CDR3: CASSQNGEVEQFF. As DNA, the CDR3 is TGTGCCAGCTCTCAGAACGGGGAAGTGGAGCAGTTCTTC.

The chain employs TRBV5-1 and TRBJ1-1; no definite D call. The CDR3 is made up of 14 amino acids. V lost 4 bases and J 3 bases, leaving 13 bases between the germline ends. Germline CDR1 is SGHRS and CDR2 is YFSETQ. CDR3 in DNA: TGCGCCAGCAGCCCGGGAGGAAGGGACACTGAAGCTTTCTTT. As protein: CASSPGGRDTEAFF.

V usage is TRBV29-1 and J usage is TRBJ1-1; 7 positions match TRBD1. Trimming at V came to 7 bases and at J to 0 bases, leaving 8 bases not matched to a gene. There are 14 residues in the CDR3. CDR1 is SQVTM and CDR2 is ANQGSEA in the germline V gene. The CDR3 DNA reads as TGCAGCGCTTGTACCGGGACAGTGAACACTGAAGCTTTCTTT. As protein: CSACTGTVNTEAFF.

This chain connects TRBV16 to TRBJ1-1, with TRBD1 identical over 9 bases. This CDR3 is 13 amino acids long. J gave up 6 bases and V 7 bases, and 6 bases lay outside the gene matches. CDR1 and CDR2 from the germline V gene are KGHSY and FQNENV. The CDR3 loop reads CASIQGAWSEAFF. For the CDR3, the DNA is TGTGCCAGCATACAGGGGGCCTGGTCTGAAGCTTTCTTT.

CDR3 loop: CASSSFIGDADTQYF. In nucleotides, the CDR3 is TGTGCCAGCAGCTCTTTCATCGGGGACGCAGATACGCAGTATTTT. The gene calls are TRBV5-8 and TRBJ2-3, with D possibly being TRBD1 or TRBD2 (5 bases each). Trimming stripped 3 bases from V and 4 bases from J, with 15 bases between. The CDR3 totals 15 residues. Germline V lookup: CDR1 SGHTS, CDR2 YDEGEE.

The J gene is TRBJ1-5, the V gene TRBV6-1, with D hard to call. The germline V gene encodes CDR1 MNHNS and CDR2 SASEGT. V was trimmed by 4 bases and J by 0 bases, leaving 13 bases between them. This CDR3 has 16 amino acids. The chain's CDR3 is CASSVVGSYSNQPQHF. The CDR3 DNA reads as TGTGCCAGCAGTGTGGTCGGCAGCTATAGCAATCAGCCCCAGCATTTT.

This sequence joins TRBV18 and TRBJ1-2; no firm D call. The germline V gene has CDR1 KGHSH and CDR2 LQKENI. This CDR3 spans 15 amino acids. Trimming left V 3 bases short and J 8 bases short, with 19 bases between. The DNA for the CDR3 is TGTGCCAGCTCACCGGAACGAAGTCCGACCGACGGCTACACCTTC. Amino acid sequence: CASSPERSPTDGYTF.

The CDR3 DNA reads TGTGCCAGCAGTTCCAGCGGGGGTGGTTCTCGAGAGCAGTACTTC. Protein product: CASSSSGGGSREQYF. The rearrangement joins TRBV28 to TRBJ2-7; 8 bases map to TRBD2. Germline V lookup: CDR1 MDHEN, CDR2 SYDVKM. J lost 7 bases, V lost 4 bases, and 12 bases had no gene match. This CDR3 region has 15 residues.

This sequence joins TRBV19 and TRBJ2-7; 9 positions agree with TRBD1. The V segment lost 1 base and the J segment 6 bases; nucleotides outside the gene matches: 7. This CDR3 spans 15 amino acids. Germline-derived CDR1 and CDR2 are LNHDA and SQIVND (reference sequence). Written as DNA, the CDR3 is TGTGCCAGTAGTATAGCAACGGGACAGGGATTCGAGCAGTACTTC. Translated: CASSIATGQGFEQYF.

The chain is built from TRBV5-8 and TRBJ2-6, with TRBD1 identical over 7 bases. This CDR3 is built from 15 residues. V gave up 3 bases and J gave up 2 bases; unmatched junction bases: 2. CDR1 is SGHTS, CDR2 YDEGEE, per germline. CDR3 in DNA: TGTGCCAGCAGCTCACAGGGGACTGGGGCCAACGTCCTGACTTTC. Residues: CASSSQGTGANVLTF. Full variable domain (rest looked up from reference TRBV5-8 and TRBJ2-6): EAGVTQSPTHLIKTRGQQATLRCSPISGHTSVYWYQQALGLGLQFLLWYDEGEERNRGNFPPRFSGRQFPNYSSELNVNALELEDSALYLCASSSQGTGANVLTFGAGSRLTVL.

This rearrangement joins TRBV2 to TRBJ2-1; the match to TRBD2 covers 10 bases. This CDR3 comprises 14 residues. J was trimmed by 6 bases and V by 2 bases; bases with no gene match: 1. Germline V CDR1 and CDR2: SNHLY, FYNNEI. The CDR3 nucleotides are TGTGCCAGCAGTGAAAAGCGGGGGGGCAATGAGCAGTTCTTC. Translation: CASSEKRGGNEQFF. Full variable domain (outside the CDR3, taken from reference TRBV2 and TRBJ2-1): EPEVTQTPSHQVTQMGQEVILRCVPISNHLYFYWYRQILGQKVEFLVSFYNNEISEKSEIFDDQFSVERPDGSNFTLKIRSTKLEDSAMYFCASSEKRGGNEQFFGPGTRLTVL.

The rearrangement joins TRBV9 to TRBJ2-5; D not certain. V was cut by 3 bases and J by 5 bases, with 5 bases left in between. The CDR3 has 11 amino acids. Germline CDR1 and CDR2: SGDLS and YYNGEE. DNA of the CDR3: TGTGCCAGCAGCGCTCAGGAGACCCAGTACTTC. Its translation: CASSAQETQYF. The whole variable domain, filled in from reference TRBV9 and TRBJ2-5, reads DSGVTQTPKHLITATGQRVTLRCSPRSGDLSVYWYQQSLDQGLQFLIQYYNGEERAKGNILERFSAQQFPDLHSELNLSSLELGDSALYFCASSAQETQYFGPGTRLLVL.

A note on this clone: This sample includes further DNA sequences coding for the same CDR3. The gene calls are TRBV20-1 and TRBJ2-7, with D unresolved. The V end lost 3 bases, the J end lost 4 bases, and 4 bases lay between the germline ends. Germline V CDR1 and CDR2: DFQATT, SNEGSKA (reference sequence). The CDR3 spans 10 residues. This CDR3 reads CSARDYEQYF. For the CDR3, the DNA is TGCAGTGCTAGGGATTACGAGCAGTACTTC.

V usage is TRBV4-1 and J usage is TRBJ1-5; a weak D match, TRBD1 (6 bases). Germline CDR1 reads MGHRA; CDR2 reads YSYEKL. V was pared by 1 base and J by 3 bases, with 13 bases between. This CDR3 has 16 amino acids. This CDR3 is CASSQVGAGDNQPQHF. CDR3 DNA: TGCGCCAGCAGCCAAGTGGGGGCGGGGGACAATCAGCCCCAGCATTTT.